This is a list of T cell receptor beta chains from one sample in a study of blood T cell repertoires in COVID-19. Method: immunoSEQ multiplex PCR; TCRdb's copy keeps in-frame clones and lacks some. The sample contains roughly 120,000 clones, about 80% of which appear only once. The sequenced material came from peripheral blood. The source of these receptors is an elderly woman with active or convalescent COVID-19. Each CDR3 is given with its conserved first and last residue. D genes are given only for firm matches. The listing skips clone size in some rows; elsewhere it reads once, few, many or a size class.

J	D	V	size	DNA	CDR3
TRBJ2-1	TRBD2	TRBV5-1	-	TGCGCCAGCAGCCCGGGCTATAGCGGGGGGAATGAGCAGTTCTTC	CASSPGYSGGNEQFF
TRBJ2-4	TRBD2	TRBV2	-	TGTGCCAGCAGTGAAACCGGGACTAGCGGGACCAAAAACATTCAGTACTTC	CASSETGTSGTKNIQYF
TRBJ2-1	TRBD1	TRBV7-3	-	TGTGCCAGCAGCTCCACCGGGACAGGGGGATACAATGAGCAGTTCTTC	CASSSTGTGGYNEQFF
TRBJ1-4	TRBD1	TRBV5-1	-	TGCGCCAGCAGCTTTAGGGGGCCAGCCAATGGGGAAAAACTGTTTTTT	CASSFRGPANGEKLFF
TRBJ2-5	TRBD2	TRBV5-1	-	TGCGCCAGCAGCTTTGGACTAGCGGGAGAGACCCAGTACTTC	CASSFGLAGETQYF
TRBJ1-1	-	TRBV15	few	TGTGCCACCAGCAGACCTAGGATGGGGGCGAACACTGAAGCTTTCTTT	CATSRPRMGANTEAFF
TRBJ1-2	-	TRBV28	-	TGTGCCAGCAGTCCCATATCCCCTCGGACATTCGGCTACACCTTC	CASSPISPRTFGYTF
TRBJ2-2	-	TRBV5-6	-	TGTGCCAGCAGCTTATACAGGACCGGGGAGCTGTTTTTT	CASSLYRTGELFF
TRBJ1-1	TRBD1	TRBV2	-	TGTGCCAGCAGTCTACCGGGACAGGGGACTGAAGCTTTCTTT	CASSLPGQGTEAFF
TRBJ2-3	-	TRBV5-4	-	TGTGCCAGCAGCTCTCCGTATGAGGATACGCAGTATTTT	CASSSPYEDTQYF
TRBJ2-1	TRBD1	TRBV12-5	few	TGTGCTAGTGGTTTGGGACAGGGCTACAATGAGCAGTTCTTC	CASGLGQGYNEQFF
TRBJ2-7	-	TRBV5-4	-	TGTGCCAGCAGCCGAGGTGGTGGCTACGAGCAGTACTTC	CASSRGGGYEQYF
TRBJ1-2	-	TRBV7-2	-	TGTGCCAGCAGCGCCCGGTCTCCGGGGGGCTACACCTTC	CASSARSPGGYTF
TRBJ1-1	-	TRBV27	-	TGTGCCAGCAGTCGCCGGGACATCCACACTGAAGCTTTCTTT	CASSRRDIHTEAFF
TRBJ1-6	-	TRBV28	-	TGTGCCAGCACCGAACAGGGTAGGAATTCACCCCTCCACTTT	CASTEQGRNSPLHF
TRBJ2-1	-	TRBV12-3/TRBV12-4	-	TGTGCCAGCAGTTTACTCTCCAATGAGCAGTTCTTC	CASSLLSNEQFF
TRBJ1-4	-	TRBV18	once	TGTGCCAGCTCACCAAGCGTTGAAAAACTGTTTTTT	CASSPSVEKLFF
TRBJ1-5	TRBD1	TRBV6-2/TRBV6-3	-	TGTGCCAGCAGTTACACGTCCGGACAGGGAAGAGGTTATCAGCCCCAGCATTTT	CASSYTSGQGRGYQPQHF
TRBJ2-3	-	TRBV5-4	-	TGTGCCACCAGAGGGGCCCAGTCTAGCACAGATACGCAGTATTTT	CATRGAQSSTDTQYF
TRBJ1-2	-	TRBV5-6	-	TGTGCCAGCAGACGGGGGGGCCTTAACTATGGCTACACCTTC	CASRRGGLNYGYTF
TRBJ1-3	-	TRBV7-9	-	TGTGCCAGCAATACCTATCCAGGATTGTCCGGAAACACCATATATTTT	CASNTYPGLSGNTIYF
TRBJ2-3	-	TRBV10-3	-	TGTGCCATCAGTGAGGGACTACCAGATACGCAGTATTTT	CAISEGLPDTQYF
TRBJ2-1	TRBD2	TRBV15	-	TGTGCCACCAGCAGAGGAGGCGGGAGGGCCGAGGGTGAGCAGTTCTTC	CATSRGGGRAEGEQFF
TRBJ2-4	TRBD1	TRBV7-9	-	TGTGCCAGCAGCCTTATACGACAGGGGAAAGGAGCCAAAAACATTCAGTACTTC	CASSLIRQGKGAKNIQYF
TRBJ1-1	TRBD1	TRBV5-4	-	TGTGCCAGCAGCGGACAGGGGGTAGCCACTGAAGCTTTCTTT	CASSGQGVATEAFF
TRBJ2-7	TRBD2	TRBV19	few	TGTGCCAGTAGTCGGACCCGGGAGGCCTCCTACGAGCAGTACTTC	CASSRTREASYEQYF
TRBJ1-1	-	TRBV30	-	TGTGCCTGGAGTGTATGGACGGGGGGCACTGAAGCTTTCTTT	CAWSVWTGGTEAFF
TRBJ2-2	-	TRBV6-5	once	TGTGCCAGCAGTTACGGACAGATAATGAACACCGGGGAGCTGTTTTTT	CASSYGQIMNTGELFF
TRBJ2-7	-	TRBV2	-	TGTGCCAGCAGTGAATACAGGCTCGAGCAGTACTTC	CASSEYRLEQYF
TRBJ1-2	-	TRBV9	-	TGTGCCAGCAGCGTAGCTGGACAGAACTATGGCTACACCTTC	CASSVAGQNYGYTF
TRBJ2-5	-	TRBV5-1	-	TGCGCCAGCAGGGGTAGCGGAGGAGGATGGGAGACCCAGTACTTC	CASRGSGGGWETQYF
TRBJ2-7	TRBD1	TRBV6-2/TRBV6-3	-	TGTGCCAGCAGTGGGACAGGGGTCGGCGAGCAGTACTTC	CASSGTGVGEQYF